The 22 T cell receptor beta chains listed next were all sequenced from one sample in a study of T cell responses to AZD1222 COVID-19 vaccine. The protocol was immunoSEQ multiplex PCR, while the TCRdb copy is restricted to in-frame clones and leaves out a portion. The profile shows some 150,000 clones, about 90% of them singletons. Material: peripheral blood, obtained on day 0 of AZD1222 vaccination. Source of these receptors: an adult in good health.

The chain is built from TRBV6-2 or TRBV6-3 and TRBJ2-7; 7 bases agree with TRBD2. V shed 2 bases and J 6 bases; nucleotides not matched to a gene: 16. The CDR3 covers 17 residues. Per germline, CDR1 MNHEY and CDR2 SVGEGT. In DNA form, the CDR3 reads TGTGCCAGCAGTTACGCACGAACTAGCGCCATATGGGGCGAGCAGTACTTC. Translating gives CASSYARTSAIWGEQYF.

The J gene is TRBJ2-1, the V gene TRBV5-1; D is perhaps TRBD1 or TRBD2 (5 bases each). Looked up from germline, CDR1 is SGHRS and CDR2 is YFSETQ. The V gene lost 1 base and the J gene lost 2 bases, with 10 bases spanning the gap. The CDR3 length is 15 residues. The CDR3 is CASSLTGTPYNEQFF. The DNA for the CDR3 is TGCGCCAGCAGCTTGACCGGGACCCCCTACAATGAGCAGTTCTTC.

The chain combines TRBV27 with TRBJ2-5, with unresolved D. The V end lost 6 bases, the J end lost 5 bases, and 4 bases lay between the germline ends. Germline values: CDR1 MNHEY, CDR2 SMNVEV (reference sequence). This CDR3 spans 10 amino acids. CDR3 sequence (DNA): TGTGCCAGCAGGGGGGAGACCCAGTACTTC. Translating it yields CASRGETQYF.

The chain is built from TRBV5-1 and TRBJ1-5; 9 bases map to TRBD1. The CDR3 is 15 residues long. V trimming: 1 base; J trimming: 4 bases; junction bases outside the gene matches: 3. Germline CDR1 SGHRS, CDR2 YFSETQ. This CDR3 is CASSLTGGANQPQHF. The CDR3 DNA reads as TGCGCCAGCAGCTTGACAGGGGGCGCGAATCAGCCCCAGCATTTT.

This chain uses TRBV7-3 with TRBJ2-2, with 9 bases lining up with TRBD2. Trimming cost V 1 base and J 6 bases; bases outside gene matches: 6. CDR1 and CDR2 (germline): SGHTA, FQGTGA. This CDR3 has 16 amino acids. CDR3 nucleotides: TGTGCCAGCAGCTTAAATGGCGGGAGGGCCTCCGGGGAGCTGTTTTTT. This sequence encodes CASSLNGGRASGELFF.

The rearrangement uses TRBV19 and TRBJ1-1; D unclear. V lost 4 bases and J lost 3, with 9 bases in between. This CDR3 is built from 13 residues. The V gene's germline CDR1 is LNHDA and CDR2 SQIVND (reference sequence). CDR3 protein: CASSNLRDTEAFF. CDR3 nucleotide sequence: TGTGCCAGTAGTAACCTCCGGGACACTGAAGCTTTCTTT.

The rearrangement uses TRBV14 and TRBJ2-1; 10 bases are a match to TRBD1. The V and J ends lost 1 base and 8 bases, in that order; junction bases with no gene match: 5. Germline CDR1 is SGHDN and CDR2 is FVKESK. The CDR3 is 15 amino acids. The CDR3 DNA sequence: TGTGCCAGCAGCCAAGGGTCTGGGACAGGGGATGAGCAGTTCTTC. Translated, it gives CASSQGSGTGDEQFF.

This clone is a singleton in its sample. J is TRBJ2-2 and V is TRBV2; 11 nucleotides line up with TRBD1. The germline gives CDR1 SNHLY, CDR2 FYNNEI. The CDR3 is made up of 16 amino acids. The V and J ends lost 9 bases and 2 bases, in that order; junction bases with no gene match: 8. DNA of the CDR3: TGTGCCAGGAGGGGGACAGGGGGTGAAAACACCGGGGAGCTGTTTTTT. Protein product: CARRGTGGENTGELFF.

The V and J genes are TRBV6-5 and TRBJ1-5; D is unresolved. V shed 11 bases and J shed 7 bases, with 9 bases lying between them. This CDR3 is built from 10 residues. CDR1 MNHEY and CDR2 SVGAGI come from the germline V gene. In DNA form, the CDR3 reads TGTGCCGGGAGGGCCCAGCCCCAGCATTTT. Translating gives CAGRAQPQHF.

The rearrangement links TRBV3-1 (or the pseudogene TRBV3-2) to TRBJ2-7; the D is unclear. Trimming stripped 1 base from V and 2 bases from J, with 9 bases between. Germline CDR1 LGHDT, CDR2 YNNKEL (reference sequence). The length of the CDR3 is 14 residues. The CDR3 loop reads CASSQGPAPYEQYF. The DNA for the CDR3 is TGTGCCAGCAGCCAAGGACCGGCTCCCTACGAGCAGTACTTC.

CDR3 protein: CASSQLDRGLDSTIYF. The CDR3 nucleotides read TGTGCCAGCAGCCAACTCGACAGGGGGCTGGATAGCACCATATATTTT. V and J are TRBV5-6 and TRBJ1-3; 10 bases map to TRBD1. The CDR3 totals 16 residues. Germline V gives CDR1 SGHDT, CDR2 YYEEEE. V was pared by 4 bases and J by 9 bases, with 13 bases of the junction left unmatched.

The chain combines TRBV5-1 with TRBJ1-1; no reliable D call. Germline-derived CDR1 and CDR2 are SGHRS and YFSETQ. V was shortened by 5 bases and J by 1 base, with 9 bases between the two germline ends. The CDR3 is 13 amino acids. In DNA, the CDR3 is TGCGCCAGCAGGACGGAGACGAACACTGAAGCTTTCTTT. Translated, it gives CASRTETNTEAFF.

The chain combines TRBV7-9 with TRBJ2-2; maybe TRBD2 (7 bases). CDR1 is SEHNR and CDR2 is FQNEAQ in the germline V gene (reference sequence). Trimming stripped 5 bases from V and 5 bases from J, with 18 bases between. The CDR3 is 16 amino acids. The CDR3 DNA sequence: TGTGCCAGCAGCGGCCGCCGGGGGGCGCAAACCGGGGAGCTGTTTTTT. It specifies CASSGRRGAQTGELFF.

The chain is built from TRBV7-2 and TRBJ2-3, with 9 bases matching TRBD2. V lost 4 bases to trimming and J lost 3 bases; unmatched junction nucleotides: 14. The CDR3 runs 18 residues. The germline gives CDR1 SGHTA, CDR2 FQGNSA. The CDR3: CASSSLLKAGGRTDTQYF. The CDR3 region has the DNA TGTGCCAGCAGCTCCCTTCTTAAAGCGGGGGGACGTACAGATACGCAGTATTTT.

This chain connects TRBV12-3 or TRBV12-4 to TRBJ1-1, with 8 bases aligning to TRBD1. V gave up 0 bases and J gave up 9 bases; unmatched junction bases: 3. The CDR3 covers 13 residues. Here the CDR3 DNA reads TGTGCCAGCAGTTTAGCGCACAGGGGGAAAGCTTTCTTT. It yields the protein CASSLAHRGKAFF.

CDR3 DNA: TGTGCCAGCAGTGTGACCCAGGGGGACTCTGGAAACACCATATATTTT. Translation: CASSVTQGDSGNTIYF. The chain combines TRBV6-1 with TRBJ1-3; 7 nucleotides line up with TRBD1. Trimming at V came to 4 bases and at J to 0 bases, leaving 6 bases not matched to a gene. Germline-derived CDR1 and CDR2 are MNHNS and SASEGT. The length of the CDR3 is 16 residues.

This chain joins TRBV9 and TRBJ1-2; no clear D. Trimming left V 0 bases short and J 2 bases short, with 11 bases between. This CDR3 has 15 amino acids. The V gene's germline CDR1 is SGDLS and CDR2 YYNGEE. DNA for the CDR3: TGTGCCAGCAGCGTAGACGCAACGGTGAACTATGGCTACACCTTC. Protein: CASSVDATVNYGYTF.

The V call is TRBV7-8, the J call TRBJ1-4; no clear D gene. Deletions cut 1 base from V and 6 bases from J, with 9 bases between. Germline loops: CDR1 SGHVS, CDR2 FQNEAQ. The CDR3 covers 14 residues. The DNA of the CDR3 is TGTGCCAGCAGCTTAGGGGTTGCAGATGAAAAACTGTTTTTT. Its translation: CASSLGVADEKLFF.

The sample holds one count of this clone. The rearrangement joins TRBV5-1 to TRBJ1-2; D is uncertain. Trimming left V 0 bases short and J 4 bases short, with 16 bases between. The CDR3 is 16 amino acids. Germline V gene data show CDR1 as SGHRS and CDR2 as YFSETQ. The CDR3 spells CASSLAWTEDRYGYTF. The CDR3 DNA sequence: TGCGCCAGCAGCTTGGCCTGGACGGAGGACCGCTATGGCTACACCTTC.

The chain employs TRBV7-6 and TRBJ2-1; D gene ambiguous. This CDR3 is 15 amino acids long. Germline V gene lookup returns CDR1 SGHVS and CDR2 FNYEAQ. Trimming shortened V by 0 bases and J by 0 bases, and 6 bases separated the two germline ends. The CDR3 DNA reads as TGTGCCAGCAGCTTAGCTAGAACCTCCTACAATGAGCAGTTCTTC. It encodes CASSLARTSYNEQFF.

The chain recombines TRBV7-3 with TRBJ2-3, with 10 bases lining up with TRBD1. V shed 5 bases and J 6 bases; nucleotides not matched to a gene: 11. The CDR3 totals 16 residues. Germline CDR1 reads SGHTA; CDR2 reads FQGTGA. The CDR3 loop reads CASSSTTGGVFDTQYF. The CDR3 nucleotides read TGTGCCAGCAGCAGTACGACAGGGGGCGTCTTTGATACGCAGTATTTT.

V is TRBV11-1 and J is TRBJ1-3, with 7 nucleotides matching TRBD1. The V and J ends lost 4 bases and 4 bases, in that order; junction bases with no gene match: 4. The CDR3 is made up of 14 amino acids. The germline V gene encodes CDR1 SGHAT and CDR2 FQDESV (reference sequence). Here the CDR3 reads CASSSTGAGNTIYF. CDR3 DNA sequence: TGTGCCAGCAGCTCCACAGGGGCCGGAAACACCATATATTTT.